This entry features one TCR beta chain sequence. Antigen: not known. This sample stems from a study of shared clonotypes between healthy human individuals. Points from the study as a whole: Between several donors, naive CD4 clonotypes were shared at a level of roughly 5.5%.

TCRdb keeps only in-frame clones here, not all; method: immunoSEQ multiplex PCR. The sample has 2 million to 3 million clones; over 85% are singletons. Donation came from healthy HIV-negative adults that had no recent acute infections or vaccinations. V was cut by 2 bases and J by 2 bases, with 10 bases left in between. This CDR3 has 15 residues. CDR1 and CDR2 (germline): SGHTA, FQGTGA. The gene calls are TRBV7-3 and TRBJ1-5; D gene unclear. Sample: naive CD4+ T cells sorted from blood. The subset denotes: CD45RA+ positively selected. This TCR derives from a man in his late teens or twenties in good health. The CDR3 protein is CASSLYAGGNQPQHF. The CDR3 DNA is TGTGCCAGCAGCTTATACGCAGGAGGCAATCAGCCCCAGCATTTT.